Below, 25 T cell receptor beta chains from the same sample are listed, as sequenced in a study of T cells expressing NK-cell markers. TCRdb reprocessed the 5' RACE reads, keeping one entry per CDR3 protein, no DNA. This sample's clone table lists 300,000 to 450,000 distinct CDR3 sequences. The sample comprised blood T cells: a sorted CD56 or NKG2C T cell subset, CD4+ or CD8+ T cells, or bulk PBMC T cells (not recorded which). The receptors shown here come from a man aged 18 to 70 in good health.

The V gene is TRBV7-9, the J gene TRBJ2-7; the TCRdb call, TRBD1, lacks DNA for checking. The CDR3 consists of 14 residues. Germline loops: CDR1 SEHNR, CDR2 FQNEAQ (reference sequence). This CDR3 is CASSQPTDTYEQYF. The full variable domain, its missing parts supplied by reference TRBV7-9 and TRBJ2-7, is DTGVSQNPRHKITKRGQNVTFRCDPISEHNRLYWYRQTLGQGPEFLTYFQNEAQLEKSRLLSDRFSAERPKGSFSTLEIQRTEQGDSAMYLCASSQPTDTYEQYFGPGTRLTVT.

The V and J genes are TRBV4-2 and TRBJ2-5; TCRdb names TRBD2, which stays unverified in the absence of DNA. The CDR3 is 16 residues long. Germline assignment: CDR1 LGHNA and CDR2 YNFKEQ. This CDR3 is CASSPMTSGGEETQYF.

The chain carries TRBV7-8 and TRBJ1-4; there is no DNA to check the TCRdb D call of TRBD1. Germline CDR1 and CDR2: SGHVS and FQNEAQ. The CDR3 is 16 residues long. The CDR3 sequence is CASSLVGRTTNEKLFF.

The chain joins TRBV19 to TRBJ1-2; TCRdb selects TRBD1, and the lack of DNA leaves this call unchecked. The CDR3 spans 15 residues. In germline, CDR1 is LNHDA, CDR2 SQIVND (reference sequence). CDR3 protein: CASSPRNIINYGYTF.

The chain's CDR3 is CASSYYTGVTYNEQFF. The genes are TRBV28 and TRBJ2-1; TCRdb gives TRBD1 as the D gene, but with no DNA this cannot be confirmed. CDR1 MDHEN and CDR2 SYDVKM come from the germline V gene. The CDR3 contains 16 residues.

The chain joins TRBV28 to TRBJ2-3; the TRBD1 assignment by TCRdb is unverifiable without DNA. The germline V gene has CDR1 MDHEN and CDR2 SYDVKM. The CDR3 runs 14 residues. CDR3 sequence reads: CASSLLQGAGTQYF.

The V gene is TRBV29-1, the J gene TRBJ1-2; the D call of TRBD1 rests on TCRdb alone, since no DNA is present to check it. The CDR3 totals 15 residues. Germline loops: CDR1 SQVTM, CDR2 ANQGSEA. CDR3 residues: CSVDPRTVSNYGYTF.

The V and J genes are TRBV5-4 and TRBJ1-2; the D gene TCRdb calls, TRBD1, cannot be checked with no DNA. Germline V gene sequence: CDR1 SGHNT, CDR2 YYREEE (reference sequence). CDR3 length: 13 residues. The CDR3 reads CATARTGSYGYTF.

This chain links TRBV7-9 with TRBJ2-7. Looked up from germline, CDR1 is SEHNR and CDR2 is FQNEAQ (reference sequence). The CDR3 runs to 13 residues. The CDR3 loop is CASRDTLSYEQYF.

CDR3 sequence: CASSQDGIRRGGNTIYF. V and J are TRBV4-2 and TRBJ1-3; TCRdb indicates TRBD1, and absent DNA this call remains unverified. CDR1 is LGHNA and CDR2 is YNFKEQ in the germline V gene. There are 17 residues in the CDR3.

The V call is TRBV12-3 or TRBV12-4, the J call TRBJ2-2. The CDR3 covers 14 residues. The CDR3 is CASRGMPNTGELFF.

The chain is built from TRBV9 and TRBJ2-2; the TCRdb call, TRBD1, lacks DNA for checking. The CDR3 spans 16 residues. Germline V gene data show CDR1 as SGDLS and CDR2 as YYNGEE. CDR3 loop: CASSPRQGTNTGELFF. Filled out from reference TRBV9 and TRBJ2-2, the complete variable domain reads DSGVTQTPKHLITATGQRVTLRCSPRSGDLSVYWYQQSLDQGLQFLIQYYNGEERAKGNILERFSAQQFPDLHSELNLSSLELGDSALYFCASSPRQGTNTGELFFGEGSRLTVL.

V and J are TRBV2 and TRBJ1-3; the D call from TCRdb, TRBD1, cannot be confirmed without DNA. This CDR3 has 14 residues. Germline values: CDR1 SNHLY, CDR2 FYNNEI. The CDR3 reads CASRDTGAVNTIYF.

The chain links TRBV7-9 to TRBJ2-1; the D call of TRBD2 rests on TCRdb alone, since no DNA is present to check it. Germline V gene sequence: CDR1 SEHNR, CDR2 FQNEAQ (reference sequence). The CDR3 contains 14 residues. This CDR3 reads CASSLEVGQVEQFF.

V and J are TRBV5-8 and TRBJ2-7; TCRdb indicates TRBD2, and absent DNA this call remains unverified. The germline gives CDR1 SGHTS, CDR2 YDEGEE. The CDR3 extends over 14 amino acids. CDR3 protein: CASRTRRGAYEQYF.

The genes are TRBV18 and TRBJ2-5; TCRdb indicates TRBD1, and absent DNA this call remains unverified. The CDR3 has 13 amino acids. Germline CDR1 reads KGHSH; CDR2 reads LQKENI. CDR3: CASTGTEKETQYF.

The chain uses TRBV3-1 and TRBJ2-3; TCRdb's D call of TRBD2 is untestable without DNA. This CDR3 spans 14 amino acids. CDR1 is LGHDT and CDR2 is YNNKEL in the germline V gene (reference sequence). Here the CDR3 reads CASTSGGFTDTQYF.

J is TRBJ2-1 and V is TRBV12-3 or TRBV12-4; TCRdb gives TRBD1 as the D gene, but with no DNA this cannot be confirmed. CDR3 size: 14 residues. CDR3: CASRPGTGLNEQFF.

CDR3 amino acids: CASSEWAGEKLFF. The chain employs TRBV2 and TRBJ1-4. From germline, CDR1 is SNHLY and CDR2 FYNNEI. The CDR3 extends over 13 amino acids.

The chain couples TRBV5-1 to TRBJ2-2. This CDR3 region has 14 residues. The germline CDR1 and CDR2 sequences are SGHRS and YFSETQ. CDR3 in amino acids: CASSLGHNTGELFF.

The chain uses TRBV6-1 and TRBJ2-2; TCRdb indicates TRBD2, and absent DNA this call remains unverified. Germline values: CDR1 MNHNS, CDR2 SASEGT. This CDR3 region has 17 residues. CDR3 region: CASSETPRQRLGGELFF.

CDR3: CASGLVLQGAFRETQYF. This chain links TRBV12-5 with TRBJ2-5; without DNA, the TCRdb call of TRBD1 cannot be checked. CDR3 size: 17 residues. Germline-derived CDR1 and CDR2 are LGHNT and FRNRAP.

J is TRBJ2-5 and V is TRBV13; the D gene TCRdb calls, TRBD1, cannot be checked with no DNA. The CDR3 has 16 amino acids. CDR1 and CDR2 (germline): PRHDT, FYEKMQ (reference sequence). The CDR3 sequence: CASSKWDRGYQETQYF.

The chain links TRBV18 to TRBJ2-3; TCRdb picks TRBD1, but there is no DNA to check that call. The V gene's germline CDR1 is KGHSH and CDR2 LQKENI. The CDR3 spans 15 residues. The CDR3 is CASSPRTGEVDTQYF.

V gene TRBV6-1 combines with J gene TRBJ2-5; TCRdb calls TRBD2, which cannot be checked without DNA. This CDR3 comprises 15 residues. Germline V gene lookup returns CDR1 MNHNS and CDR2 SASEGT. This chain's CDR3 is CASSPGGSPQETQYF.